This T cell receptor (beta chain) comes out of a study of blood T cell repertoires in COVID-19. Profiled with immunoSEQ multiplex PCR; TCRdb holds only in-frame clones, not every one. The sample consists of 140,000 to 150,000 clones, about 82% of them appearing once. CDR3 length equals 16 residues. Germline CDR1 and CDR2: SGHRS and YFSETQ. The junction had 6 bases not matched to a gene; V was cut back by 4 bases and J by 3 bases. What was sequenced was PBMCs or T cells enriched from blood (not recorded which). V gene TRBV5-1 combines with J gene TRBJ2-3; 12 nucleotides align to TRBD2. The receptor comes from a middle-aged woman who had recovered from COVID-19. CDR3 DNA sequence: TGCGCCAGCAGCGGACACGGACTAGCGGGGACAGATACGCAGTATTTT. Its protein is CASSGHGLAGTDTQYF.